Listed here are 5 T cell receptor beta chains from one sample, sequenced in a study of blood T cell repertoires in COVID-19. Clones were sequenced by immunoSEQ multiplex PCR, and TCRdb holds only the in-frame ones, with some missing. The sample yields about 200,000 clones, approximately 78% seen once. Sequencing was carried out using peripheral blood. The origin of the receptors is a woman aged 70-85 years with COVID-19, enrolled during active disease.

The chain has TRBV6-5 and TRBJ1-1; 9 bases fit TRBD1. With V trimmed by 6 bases and J by 6 bases, 8 bases remained unmatched. This CDR3 contains 14 residues. Germline CDR1 reads MNHEY; CDR2 reads SVGAGI. The CDR3 DNA follows: TGTGCCAGCAGCTATGGACAGGGGATAGCTGAAGCTTTCTTT. It specifies CASSYGQGIAEAFF.

This clone was seen many times. The DNA for the CDR3 is TGTGCCAGCAGAGCCGGCCCGGAGATTAATTCACCCCTCCACTTT. Its protein product is CASRAGPEINSPLHF. The rearrangement links TRBV7-2 to TRBJ1-6; D not resolved. V was clipped by 6 bases and J by 6 bases, with 15 bases between them. CDR1 and CDR2 from the germline V gene are SGHTA and FQGNSA. This CDR3 comprises 15 residues.

V is TRBV25-1 and J is TRBJ1-5; TRBD1 agrees at 10 bases. Germline V gives CDR1 MGHDK, CDR2 SYGVNS. V shed 1 base, J shed 0 bases, and the junction held 6 bases outside the gene matches. The CDR3 runs 18 residues. CDR3 region: CASSESRDRGNSNQPQHF. DNA for the CDR3: TGTGCCAGCAGTGAATCCCGGGACAGGGGCAATAGCAATCAGCCCCAGCATTTT.

The chain is built from TRBV7-2 and TRBJ1-4, with 7 bases that match TRBD1. Trimming at V came to 3 bases and at J to 3 bases, leaving 1 base not matched to a gene. The CDR3 has 14 amino acids. From germline, CDR1 is SGHTA and CDR2 FQGNSA. The CDR3 region is CASSLGQSNEKLFF. DNA for the CDR3: TGTGCCAGCAGCTTGGGACAGTCTAATGAAAAACTGTTTTTT.

J is TRBJ2-7 and V is TRBV4-1; D gene unclear. Germline loops: CDR1 MGHRA, CDR2 YSYEKL. The CDR3 is 15 residues long. The V gene lost 0 bases and the J gene lost 3 bases, with 12 bases spanning the gap. As DNA, the CDR3 is TGCGCCAGCAGCCAAGACCCAGTTTCCCACTACGAGCAGTACTTC. This encodes CASSQDPVSHYEQYF.